Sequencing of this TCR beta chain was carried out in a study of identical twins. Whole-study findings and limits: Monozygotic twins shared more out-of-frame TCR alpha than recombination models predicted. Sharing of beta out-of-frame sequences by twins showed a weaker excess.

TCRdb reanalysed the 5' RACE reads using MiXCR and keeps one entry per CDR3 protein. The sample holds approximately 230,000 distinct CDR3 sequences, approximately 5.9% seen once. Germline V gene sequence: CDR1 DFQATT, CDR2 SNEGSKA (reference sequence). Trimming removed 3 bases from V and 3 bases from J, with 8 bases in between. The CDR3 spans 13 residues. The table lists this clonotype with a few counts. The antigen is unknown. The same data also went into a second study, on T cells expressing NK-cell markers. That study reports: The sorts in several experiments were restricted to alpha-beta TCR T cells by an anti-gamma-delta TCR antibody.

Sequencing was carried out using CD8+ T cells sorted from blood. J is TRBJ2-2 and V is TRBV20-1; possible D gene TRBD1, 6 bases. The clonotype originates from a woman aged 18-30 years in good health. The CDR3: CSASSGDTGELFF. The CDR3 DNA follows: TGCAGTGCTAGTTCAGGGGACACCGGGGAGCTGTTTTTT.